A single sample is the source of the 19 T cell receptor beta chains below, sequenced in a study of shared clonotypes between healthy human individuals. Positively selected for CCR7, the CD45RO-negative cells used as naive CD8 cells excluded terminally differentiated effector memory CD45RA+ cells. Sequenced by immunoSEQ multiplex PCR; TCRdb stores in-frame clones only, minus some. The repertoire includes about 800,000 clones, 96% of them detected once, and under 0.25% sits in the top ten. Input material: naive CD8+ T cells sorted from blood. Every receptor here comes from a man aged 25-45 years in good health.

The chain employs TRBV4-3 and TRBJ2-1, with D hard to call. The CDR3 has 12 residues. Trimming pared 4 bases from V and 7 bases from J, leaving 8 bases between. From germline, CDR1 is LGHNA and CDR2 YSLEER. CDR3 sequence: CASSPDRNEQFF. The CDR3 DNA follows: TGCGCCAGCAGCCCTGATCGAAATGAGCAGTTCTTC.

The chain joins TRBV27 to TRBJ2-3; 10 nucleotides match TRBD2. Germline loops: CDR1 MNHEY, CDR2 SMNVEV (reference sequence). The CDR3 consists of 15 residues. Trimming took 8 bases from V and 3 from J; bases not matched to a gene: 8. Here the CDR3 reads CASHRGLAETDTQYF. Here the CDR3 DNA reads TGTGCCAGCCACCGCGGACTAGCGGAAACAGATACGCAGTATTTT.

The chain links TRBV6-5 to TRBJ2-1; the D is unclear. V shed 6 bases and J shed 5 bases, with 8 bases lying between them. The length of the CDR3 is 12 residues. Germline V gene lookup returns CDR1 MNHEY and CDR2 SVGAGI. This chain's CDR3 is CASSELNNEQFF. In nucleotides, the CDR3 is TGTGCCAGCAGCGAACTGAACAATGAGCAGTTCTTC.

The V gene is TRBV6-5, the J gene TRBJ2-3; D may be TRBD2 (6 bases). The CDR3 extends over 15 amino acids. Germline loops: CDR1 MNHEY, CDR2 SVGAGI. The V end lost 7 bases, the J end lost 1 base, and 15 bases lay between the germline ends. The CDR3 DNA sequence: TGTGCCAGCACCGGTGCGGGATGGGGCACAGATACGCAGTATTTT. Protein product: CASTGAGWGTDTQYF.

The chain recombines TRBV27 with TRBJ1-2; no firm D call. Germline V gene lookup returns CDR1 MNHEY and CDR2 SMNVEV (reference sequence). CDR3 size: 13 residues. The V gene lost 1 base and the J gene lost 7 bases, with 10 bases spanning the gap. As DNA, the CDR3 is TGTGCCAGCAGTTTATTCCGGAAAGGTGGCTACACCTTC. The encoded protein is CASSLFRKGGYTF.

As DNA, the CDR3 is TGCGCCAGCAGCTTGAGTGGCAGCTCCTACGAGCAGTACTTC. Amino acid sequence: CASSLSGSSYEQYF. This chain uses TRBV5-1 with TRBJ2-7; D unresolved. V was pared by 1 base and J by 0 bases, with 8 bases between. The CDR3 is 14 amino acids. CDR1 is SGHRS, CDR2 YFSETQ, per germline. Full variable domain (outside the CDR3, taken from reference TRBV5-1 and TRBJ2-7): KAGVTQTPRYLIKTRGQQVTLSCSPISGHRSVSWYQQTPGQGLQFLFEYFSETQRNKGNFPGRFSGRQFSNSRSEMNVSTLELGDSALYLCASSLSGSSYEQYFGPGTRLTVT.

The chain joins TRBV27 to TRBJ2-7, with a weak D call TRBD1 (5 bases). The CDR3 totals 15 residues. From germline, CDR1 is MNHEY and CDR2 SMNVEV (reference sequence). Between the trimmed V and J ends, which lost 6 bases and 4 bases, there was a span of 19 bases. In DNA, the CDR3 is TGTGCCAGCAGCCTCACTACGGACACATATTACGAGCAGTACTTC. Translating gives CASSLTTDTYYEQYF.

The chain recombines TRBV5-1 with TRBJ1-2; 7 bases match TRBD1. V lost 4 bases and J lost 4; bases outside the gene matches: 7. CDR1 and CDR2 from the germline V gene are SGHRS and YFSETQ. This CDR3 is built from 14 residues. CDR3 amino acids: CASSPTGVSYGYTF. In DNA form, the CDR3 reads TGCGCCAGCAGCCCAACAGGGGTTTCCTATGGCTACACCTTC.

As DNA, the CDR3 is TGTGCCAGCAGCGCCCGGGACAGGGGATCCTACGAGCAGTACTTC. Encoded protein: CASSARDRGSYEQYF. The rearrangement links TRBV11-3 to TRBJ2-7; TRBD1 aligns across 10 bases. Trimming at V came to 5 bases and at J to 1 base, leaving 5 bases not matched to a gene. Germline-derived CDR1 and CDR2 are SGHNT and YENEEA. The CDR3 runs 15 residues.

The V gene is TRBV19, the J gene TRBJ1-5; D remains ambiguous. Germline loops: CDR1 LNHDA, CDR2 SQIVND (reference sequence). The CDR3 is 13 amino acids. V lost 4 bases and J lost 0, with 4 bases in between. CDR3 in DNA: TGTGCCAGTAGTACGGATAGCAATCAGCCCCAGCATTTT. It translates to CASSTDSNQPQHF.

This chain links TRBV5-1 with TRBJ2-5, with 7 bases that match TRBD1. J lost 4 bases, V lost 0 bases, and 6 bases had no gene match. Germline V CDR1 and CDR2: SGHRS, YFSETQ. The CDR3 covers 15 residues. The chain's CDR3 is CASSLEGGGGETQYF. The CDR3 region has the DNA TGCGCCAGCAGCTTGGAAGGGGGCGGCGGAGAGACCCAGTACTTC.

The sample holds one count of this clone. Here the CDR3 reads CASSTRTHLEAFF. CDR3 bases: TGTGCCAGCAGCACGAGGACACACCTTGAAGCTTTCTTT. The rearrangement joins TRBV11-2 to TRBJ1-1; TRBD1 might be the D (5 bases). Deletions cut 5 bases from V and 7 bases from J, with 14 bases between. The CDR3 loop spans 13 amino acids. Germline CDR1 SGHAT, CDR2 FQNNGV.

V usage is TRBV5-6 and J usage is TRBJ1-1; D remains ambiguous. V was shortened by 2 bases and J by 4 bases, with 9 bases between the two germline ends. Germline CDR1 is SGHDT and CDR2 is YYEEEE. The CDR3 sequence is 13 residues long. CDR3 amino acids: CASSLGWATEAFF. The DNA of the CDR3 is TGTGCCAGCAGCTTAGGCTGGGCCACTGAAGCTTTCTTT. The full variable domain, in which reference TRBV5-6 and TRBJ1-1 provide the parts outside the CDR3, is DAGVTQSPTHLIKTRGQQVTLRCSPKSGHDTVSWYQQALGQGPQFIFQYYEEEERQRGNFPDRFSGHQFPNYSSELNVNALLLGDSALYLCASSLGWATEAFFGQGTRLTVV.

The V call is TRBV4-1, the J call TRBJ2-4, with TRBD2 matching over 8 bases. The germline CDR1 and CDR2 sequences are MGHRA and YSYEKL. This CDR3 region has 13 residues. The V segment lost 3 bases and the J segment 5 bases; nucleotides outside the gene matches: 0. CDR3 loop: CASSHSGENIQYF. In DNA form, the CDR3 reads TGCGCCAGCAGCCATAGCGGGGAAAACATTCAGTACTTC.

V gene TRBV5-1 combines with J gene TRBJ2-3; 9 nucleotides match TRBD1. CDR3 size: 14 residues. Germline values: CDR1 SGHRS, CDR2 YFSETQ. V gave up 4 bases and J gave up 11 bases; unmatched junction bases: 11. CDR3 in amino acids: CASSEDRGHWGQYF. As DNA, the CDR3 is TGCGCCAGCAGCGAGGACAGGGGCCATTGGGGGCAGTATTTT.

J is TRBJ2-7 and V is TRBV27, with a tentative D call TRBD2 (5 bases). The germline CDR1 and CDR2 sequences are MNHEY and SMNVEV (reference sequence). The CDR3 length is 14 residues. V was clipped by 5 bases and J by 3 bases, with 14 bases between them. The CDR3 bases are TGTGCCAGCAGTCAACTTGGACTGGACTACGAGCAGTACTTC. Amino acids: CASSQLGLDYEQYF.

This clone was counted a single time. This chain uses TRBV28 with TRBJ2-7, with TRBD1 as a possible D gene (5 bases). V was trimmed by 8 bases and J by 6 bases, leaving 8 bases between them. Germline-derived CDR1 and CDR2 are MDHEN and SYDVKM. The CDR3 runs 10 residues. The CDR3 bases are TGTGCCAGCGGCAGGGTCGAGCAGTACTTC. It encodes CASGRVEQYF.

This chain connects TRBV11-2 to TRBJ2-7, with D hard to call. This CDR3 has 12 amino acids. Trimming cost V 1 base and J 10 bases, with 11 bases left between them. CDR1 and CDR2 (germline): SGHAT, FQNNGV. CDR3 residues: CASSLVEPSQYF. CDR3 coding DNA: TGTGCCAGCAGCTTAGTAGAGCCGTCCCAGTACTTC.

This chain connects TRBV7-2 to TRBJ1-2; 7 nucleotides agree with TRBD1. Unmatched junction bases numbered 6, after V lost 3 bases and J lost 5 bases. The CDR3 is 14 residues long. Germline assignment: CDR1 SGHTA and CDR2 FQGNSA. The CDR3 nucleotides are TGTGCCAGCAGCTTCCGGGACAGCTTGTATGGCTACACCTTC. This sequence encodes CASSFRDSLYGYTF.